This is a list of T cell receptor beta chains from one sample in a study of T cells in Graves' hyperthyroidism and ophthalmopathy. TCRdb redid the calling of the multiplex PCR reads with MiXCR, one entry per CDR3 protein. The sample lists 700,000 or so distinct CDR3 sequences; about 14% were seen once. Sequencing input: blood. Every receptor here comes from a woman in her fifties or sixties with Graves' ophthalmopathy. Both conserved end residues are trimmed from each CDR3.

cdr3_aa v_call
ASSYSKYGLAGESSYNEQF TRBV6-2/TRBV6-3
SAQSRVETQY TRBV20-1
ASGGDRVESPLH TRBV2
ASSRTGTGTMNTEAF TRBV12-3/TRBV12-4
ASGLGRGEQY TRBV12-5
ASSDRIGLGTEAF TRBV6-1
SYRTGEVNEQF TRBV29-1
ASSHQALSGLIETQY TRBV3-2
ASSLRGGLGQPQH TRBV12-3/TRBV12-4
ASSGTSGPYEQY TRBV12-3/TRBV12-4
ASSISQGGQY TRBV19
ASSFRGNNEQF TRBV12-3/TRBV12-4
ASSPGTSAFYEQY TRBV4-2
SVRREVVHEQF TRBV29-1
ASRRTSASYEQY TRBV2
ASSPPGLPYEQY TRBV18
SASFAGSANYGYT TRBV20-1
ASTPHVVAADIQY TRBV5-5
AISDRTPSYEQY TRBV10-3
ASSLGPDTEAF TRBV7-3
ASSIPVRNTEAF TRBV19
ASSLATGGYEQY TRBV27
ASGDSGTFGYT TRBV12-3/TRBV12-4
SARGRDTIYYEQY TRBV20-1
ASSTRDLGSEKLF TRBV7-2
ASSHRPRMNTEAF TRBV4-1